This T cell receptor beta chain originates from a study of glioma-infiltrating T cells. Findings of the study overall: Gliomas, especially low-grade, showed above-expected tissue-blood divergence; non-neoplastic patients showed below. Tissue and blood shared very few CDR3 sequences.

The iRepertoire nested amplicon-rescue multiplex PCR amplified TCR alpha and beta CDR3s from RNA. For one-step reverse transcription and amplification, about 85-400 ng of tissue mRNA or PBMC total RNA was used. TCRdb re-derived calls from the multiplex PCR reads in MiXCR, one entry per CDR3 protein. The data contain 150,000 to 200,000 distinct CDR3 sequences, more than 35% of them singletons. This clonotype has just one count. The antigen remains undetermined. Given a much more abundant clone one base away, this may be a read error. The CDR3 is 12 residues long. CDR1 and CDR2 (germline): KGHDR, SFDVKD.

The chain links TRBV24-1 to TRBJ1-1; D is uncertain. The clonotype comes from a human donor with low-grade glioma or glioblastoma, undergoing nonglioma brain surgery, or in good health (not recorded which). Sequencing was performed on glioma tissue, nonneoplastic brain tissue, or PBMCs (not recorded which). CDR3 region: CATSDPDTKAFF. CDR3 in DNA: TGTGCCACCAGTGACCCCGACACTAAAGCTTTCTTT.